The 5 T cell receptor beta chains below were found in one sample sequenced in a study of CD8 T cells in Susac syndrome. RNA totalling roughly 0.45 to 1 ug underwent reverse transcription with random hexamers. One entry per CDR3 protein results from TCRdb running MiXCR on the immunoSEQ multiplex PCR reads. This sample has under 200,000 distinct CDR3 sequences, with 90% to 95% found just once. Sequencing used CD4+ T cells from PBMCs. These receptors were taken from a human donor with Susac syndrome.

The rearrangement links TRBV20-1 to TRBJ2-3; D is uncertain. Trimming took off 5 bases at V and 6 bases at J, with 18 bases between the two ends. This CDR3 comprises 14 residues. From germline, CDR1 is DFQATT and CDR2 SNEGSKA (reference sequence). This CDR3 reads CSAGRLGVQDTQYF. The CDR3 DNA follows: TGCAGTGCTGGACGACTGGGCGTACAGGATACGCAGTATTTT.

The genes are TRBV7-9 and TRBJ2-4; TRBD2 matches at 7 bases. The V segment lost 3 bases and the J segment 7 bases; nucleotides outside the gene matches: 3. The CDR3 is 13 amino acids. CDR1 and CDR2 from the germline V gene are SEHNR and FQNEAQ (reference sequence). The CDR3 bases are TGTGCCAGCAGCTTGACTAGCCTCAACATTCAGTACTTC. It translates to CASSLTSLNIQYF.

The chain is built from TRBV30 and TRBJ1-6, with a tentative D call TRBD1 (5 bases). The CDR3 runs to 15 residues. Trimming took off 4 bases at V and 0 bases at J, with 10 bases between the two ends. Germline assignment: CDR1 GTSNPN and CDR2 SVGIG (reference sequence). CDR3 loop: CAWTRQRSYNSPLHF. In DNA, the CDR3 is TGTGCCTGGACCAGACAGCGCTCCTATAATTCACCCCTCCACTTT.

The CDR3 bases are TGCAGCGCCCAGGTGGGGCGAGACTATGGCTACACCTTC. It codes for CSAQVGRDYGYTF. The chain employs TRBV29-1 and TRBJ1-2; D may be TRBD1 (5 bases). The CDR3 loop spans 13 amino acids. V was trimmed by 7 bases and J by 3 bases, leaving 15 bases between them. The germline V gene encodes CDR1 SQVTM and CDR2 ANQGSEA. Full variable domain (remainder filled in from reference TRBV29-1 and TRBJ1-2): SAVISQKPSRDICQRGTSLTIQCQVDSQVTMMFWYRQQPGQSLTLIATANQGSEATYESGFVIDKFPISRPNLTFSTLTVSNMSPEDSSIYLCSAQVGRDYGYTFGSGTRLTVV.

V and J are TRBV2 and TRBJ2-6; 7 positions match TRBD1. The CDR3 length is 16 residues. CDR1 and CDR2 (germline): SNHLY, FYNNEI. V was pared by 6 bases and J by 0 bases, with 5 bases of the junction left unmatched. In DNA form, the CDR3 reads TGTGCCAGCAGGTTTGACAGGGCCTCTGGGGCCAACGTCCTGACTTTC. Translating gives CASRFDRASGANVLTF.